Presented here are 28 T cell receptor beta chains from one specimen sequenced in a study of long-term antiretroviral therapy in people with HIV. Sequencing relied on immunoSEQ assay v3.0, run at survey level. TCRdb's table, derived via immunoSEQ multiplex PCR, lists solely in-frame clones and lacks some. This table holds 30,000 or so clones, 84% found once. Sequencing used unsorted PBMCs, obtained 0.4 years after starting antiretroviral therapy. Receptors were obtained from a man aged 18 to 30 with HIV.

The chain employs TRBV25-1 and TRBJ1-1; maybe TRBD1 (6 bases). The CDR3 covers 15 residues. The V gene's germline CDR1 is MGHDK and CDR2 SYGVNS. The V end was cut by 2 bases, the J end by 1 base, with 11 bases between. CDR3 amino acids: CASSERGRGNTEAFF. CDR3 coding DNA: TGTGCCAGCAGTGAAAGGGGCAGGGGGAACACTGAAGCTTTCTTT.

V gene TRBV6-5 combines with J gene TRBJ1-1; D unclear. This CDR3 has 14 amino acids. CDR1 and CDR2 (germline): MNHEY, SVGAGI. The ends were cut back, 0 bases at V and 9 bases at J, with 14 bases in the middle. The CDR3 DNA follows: TGTGCCAGCAGTTACTCACTAGACAACGGGAAAGCTTTCTTT. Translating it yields CASSYSLDNGKAFF.

The DNA for the CDR3 is TGTGCCAGCATTGTCTCGGGGGCAGACACCATATATTTT. Its protein is CASIVSGADTIYF. The chain couples TRBV6-6 to TRBJ1-3; D is possibly TRBD1 (6 bases). CDR1 and CDR2 (germline): MNHNY, SVGAGI (reference sequence). The CDR3 contains 13 residues. V was shortened by 7 bases and J by 8 bases, with 15 bases between the two germline ends.

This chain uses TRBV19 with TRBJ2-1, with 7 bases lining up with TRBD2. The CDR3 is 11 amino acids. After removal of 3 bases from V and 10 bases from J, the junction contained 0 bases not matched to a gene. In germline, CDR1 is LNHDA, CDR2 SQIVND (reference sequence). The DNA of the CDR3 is TGTGCCAGTAGTATCGGGGGGGAGCAGTTCTTC. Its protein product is CASSIGGEQFF.

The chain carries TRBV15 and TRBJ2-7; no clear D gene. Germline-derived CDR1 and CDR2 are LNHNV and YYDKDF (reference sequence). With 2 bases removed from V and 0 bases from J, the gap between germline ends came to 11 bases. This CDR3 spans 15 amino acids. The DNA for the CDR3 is TGTGCCACCAGCAGATCCCGGACGGCCTCCTACGAGCAGTACTTC. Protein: CATSRSRTASYEQYF.

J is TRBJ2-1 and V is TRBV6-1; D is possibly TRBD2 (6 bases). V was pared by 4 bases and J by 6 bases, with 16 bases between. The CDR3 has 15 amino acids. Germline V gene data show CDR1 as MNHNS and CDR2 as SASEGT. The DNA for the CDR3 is TGTGCCAGCAGTGCACGGGACTCACTTACCAATGAGCAGTTCTTC. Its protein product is CASSARDSLTNEQFF.

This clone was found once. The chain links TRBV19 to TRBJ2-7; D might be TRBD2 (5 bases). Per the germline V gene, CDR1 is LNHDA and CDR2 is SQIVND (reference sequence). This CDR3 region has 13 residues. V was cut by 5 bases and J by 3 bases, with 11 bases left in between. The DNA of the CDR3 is TGTGCCAGTAGTGCCGACTACCTCTACGAGCAGTACTTC. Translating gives CASSADYLYEQYF.

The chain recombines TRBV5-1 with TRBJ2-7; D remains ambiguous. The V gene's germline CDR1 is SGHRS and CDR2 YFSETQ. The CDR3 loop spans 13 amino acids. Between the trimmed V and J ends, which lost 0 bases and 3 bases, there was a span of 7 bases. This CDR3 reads CASSLGADYEQYF. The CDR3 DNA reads TGCGCCAGCAGCTTGGGAGCAGACTACGAGCAGTACTTC.

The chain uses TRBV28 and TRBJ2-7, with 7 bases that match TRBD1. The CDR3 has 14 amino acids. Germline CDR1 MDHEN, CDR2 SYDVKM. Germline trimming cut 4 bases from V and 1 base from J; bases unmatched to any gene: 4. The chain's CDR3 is CASSSRDSSYEQYF. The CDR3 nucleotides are TGTGCCAGCAGTTCCCGGGACAGTTCCTACGAGCAGTACTTC.

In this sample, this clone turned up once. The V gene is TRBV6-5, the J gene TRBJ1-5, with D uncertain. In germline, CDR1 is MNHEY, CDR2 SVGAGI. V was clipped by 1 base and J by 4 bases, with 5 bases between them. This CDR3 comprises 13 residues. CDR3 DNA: TGTGCCAGCAGTTACTACGAGAATCAGCCCCAGCATTTT. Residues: CASSYYENQPQHF.

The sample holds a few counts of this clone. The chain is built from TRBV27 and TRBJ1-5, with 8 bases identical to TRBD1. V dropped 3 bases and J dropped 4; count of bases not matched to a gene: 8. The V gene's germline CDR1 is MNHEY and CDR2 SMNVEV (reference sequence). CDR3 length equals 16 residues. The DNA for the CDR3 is TGTGCCAGCAGTTTCTCCGGACAGGGTCCGAATCAGCCCCAGCATTTT. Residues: CASSFSGQGPNQPQHF.

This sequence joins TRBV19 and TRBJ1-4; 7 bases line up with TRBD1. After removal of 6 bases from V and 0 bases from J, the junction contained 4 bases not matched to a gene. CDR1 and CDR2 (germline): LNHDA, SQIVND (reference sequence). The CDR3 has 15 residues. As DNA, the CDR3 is TGTGCCAGTAGCGCACAGGGGACAACTAATGAAAAACTGTTTTTT. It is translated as CASSAQGTTNEKLFF.

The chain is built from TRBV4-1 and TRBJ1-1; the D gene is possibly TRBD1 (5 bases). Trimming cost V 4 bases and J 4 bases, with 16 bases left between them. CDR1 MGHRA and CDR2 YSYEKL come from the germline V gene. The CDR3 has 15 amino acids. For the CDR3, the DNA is TGCGCCAGCAGCCCTGAGGGGCACGGTGTCACTGAAGCTTTCTTT. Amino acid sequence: CASSPEGHGVTEAFF.

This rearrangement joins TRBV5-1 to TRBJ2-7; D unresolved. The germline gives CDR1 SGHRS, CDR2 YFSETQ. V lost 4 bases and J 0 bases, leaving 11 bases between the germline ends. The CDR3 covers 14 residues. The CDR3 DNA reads TGCGCCAGCAGCCCCAGTAGGAGCTCCTACGAGCAGTACTTC. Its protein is CASSPSRSSYEQYF.

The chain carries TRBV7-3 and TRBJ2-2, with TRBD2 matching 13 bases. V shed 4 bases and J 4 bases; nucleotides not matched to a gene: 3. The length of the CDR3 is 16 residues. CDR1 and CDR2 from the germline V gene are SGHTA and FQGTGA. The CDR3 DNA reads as TGTGCCAGCAGCTGGGGGACTAGCGGGGTCACCGGGGAGCTGTTTTTT. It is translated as CASSWGTSGVTGELFF.

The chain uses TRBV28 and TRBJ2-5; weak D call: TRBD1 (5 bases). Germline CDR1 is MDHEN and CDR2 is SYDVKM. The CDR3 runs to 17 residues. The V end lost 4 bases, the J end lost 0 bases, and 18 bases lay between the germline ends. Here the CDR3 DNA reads TGTGCCAGCAGTTGGGGCGGCCCTCGAGCCTACCAAGAGACCCAGTACTTC. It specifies CASSWGGPRAYQETQYF.

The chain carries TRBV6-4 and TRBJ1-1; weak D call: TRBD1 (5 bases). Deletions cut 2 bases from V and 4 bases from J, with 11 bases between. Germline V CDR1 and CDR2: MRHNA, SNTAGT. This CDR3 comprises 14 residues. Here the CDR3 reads CASSDHDGATEAFF. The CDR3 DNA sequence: TGTGCCAGCAGTGACCACGACGGGGCCACTGAAGCTTTCTTT.

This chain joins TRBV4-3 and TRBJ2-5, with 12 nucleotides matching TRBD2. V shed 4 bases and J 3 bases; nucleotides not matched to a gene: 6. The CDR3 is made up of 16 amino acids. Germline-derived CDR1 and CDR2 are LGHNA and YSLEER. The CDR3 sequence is CASSPGLAGSKETQYF. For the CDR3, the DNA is TGCGCCAGCAGCCCGGGACTAGCGGGTTCCAAAGAGACCCAGTACTTC.

CDR3 amino acids: CASSSRSGGEQYF. CDR3 in DNA: TGTGCCAGCAGCTCCCGGAGCGGGGGCGAGCAGTACTTC. The chain has TRBV13 and TRBJ2-7; 8 positions match TRBD2. The V gene end was trimmed by 4 bases and the J gene end by 6 bases; junction bases not matched to a gene: 5. The germline gives CDR1 PRHDT, CDR2 FYEKMQ (reference sequence). CDR3 size: 13 residues.

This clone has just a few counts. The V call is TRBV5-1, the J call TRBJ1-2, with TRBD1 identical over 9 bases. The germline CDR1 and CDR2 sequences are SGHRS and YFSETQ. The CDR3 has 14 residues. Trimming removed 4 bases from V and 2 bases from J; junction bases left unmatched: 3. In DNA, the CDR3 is TGCGCCAGCAGCACGGGACAGGGAAACTATGGCTACACCTTC. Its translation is CASSTGQGNYGYTF.

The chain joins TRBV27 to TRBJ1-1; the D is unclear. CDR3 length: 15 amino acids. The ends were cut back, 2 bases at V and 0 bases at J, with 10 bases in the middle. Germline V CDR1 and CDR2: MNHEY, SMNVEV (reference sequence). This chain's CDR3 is CASSLSGDLNTEAFF. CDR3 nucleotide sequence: TGTGCCAGCAGTTTAAGTGGGGATTTGAACACTGAAGCTTTCTTT.

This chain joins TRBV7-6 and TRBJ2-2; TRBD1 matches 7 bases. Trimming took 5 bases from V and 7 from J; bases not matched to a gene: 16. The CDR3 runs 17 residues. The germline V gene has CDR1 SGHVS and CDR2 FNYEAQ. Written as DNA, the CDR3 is TGTGCCAGCAGCCCGACAGGGCAAGACCTACTCTACGGGGAGCTGTTTTTT. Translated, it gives CASSPTGQDLLYGELFF.

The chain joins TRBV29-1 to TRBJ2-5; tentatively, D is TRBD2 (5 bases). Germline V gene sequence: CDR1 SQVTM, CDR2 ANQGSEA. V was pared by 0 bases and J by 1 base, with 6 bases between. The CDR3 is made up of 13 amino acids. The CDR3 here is CSVEDAGQETQYF. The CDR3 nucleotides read TGCAGCGTTGAAGATGCGGGCCAAGAGACCCAGTACTTC.

Written as DNA, the CDR3 is TGTGCCAGCGTTTCGGGGACAGGCGTTTTCCTCAATCAGCCCCAGCATTTT. Translating it yields CASVSGTGVFLNQPQHF. The chain has TRBV28 and TRBJ1-5; TRBD1 matches 8 bases. Trimming cost V 8 bases and J 3 bases; bases outside gene matches: 15. This CDR3 contains 17 residues. The germline V gene encodes CDR1 MDHEN and CDR2 SYDVKM.

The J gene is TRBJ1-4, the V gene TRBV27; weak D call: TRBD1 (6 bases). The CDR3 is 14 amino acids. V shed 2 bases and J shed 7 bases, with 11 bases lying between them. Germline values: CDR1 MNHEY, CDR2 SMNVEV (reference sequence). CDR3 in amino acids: CASSLRGDGEKLFF. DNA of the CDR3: TGTGCCAGCAGTTTAAGGGGGGACGGTGAAAAACTGTTTTTT.

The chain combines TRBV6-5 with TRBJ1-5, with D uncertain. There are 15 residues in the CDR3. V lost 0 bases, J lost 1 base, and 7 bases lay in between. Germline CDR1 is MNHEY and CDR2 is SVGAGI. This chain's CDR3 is CASSYSLTSNQPQHF. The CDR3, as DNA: TGTGCCAGCAGTTACTCCCTGACCAGCAATCAGCCCCAGCATTTT.

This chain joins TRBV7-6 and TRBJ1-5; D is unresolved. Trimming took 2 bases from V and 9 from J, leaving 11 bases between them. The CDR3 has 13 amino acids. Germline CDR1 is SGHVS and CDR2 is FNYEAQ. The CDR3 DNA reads TGTGCCAGCAGCTTAAGTCGAGGCGGGCCCCAGCATTTT. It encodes CASSLSRGGPQHF.

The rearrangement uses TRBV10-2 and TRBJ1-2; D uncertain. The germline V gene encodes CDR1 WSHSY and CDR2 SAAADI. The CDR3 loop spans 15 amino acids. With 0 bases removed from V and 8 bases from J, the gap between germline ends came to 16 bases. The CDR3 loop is CASSESQIYWWGYTF. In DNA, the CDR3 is TGCGCCAGCAGTGAGTCCCAAATCTACTGGTGGGGCTACACCTTC.